Here is one T cell receptor beta chain with its context. V was cut by 3 bases and J by 2 bases, with 10 bases left in between. This CDR3 has 14 amino acids. Germline V gene sequence: CDR1 SGHTA, CDR2 FQGNSA. This specimen comes from a study of blood T cell repertoires in COVID-19. At the level of the study: Sites across the United States, Italy and Spain contributed samples from acute and convalescent COVID-19.

As processed by the authors: Using reference gene primer amplification, nucleated cell counts were estimated. Using immunoSEQ multiplex PCR, the repertoire was profiled, and TCRdb retains in-frame clones only, with some absent. The V and J calls and clone size come from that table; D and trimming were worked out from the DNA. The table has about 26,000 clones, 80% to 95% seen once. The V gene is TRBV7-2, the J gene TRBJ1-1; tentative D call: TRBD1 (5 bases). Source material: peripheral blood. This TCR came from a human donor in a cohort sampled during active COVID-19. As DNA, the CDR3 is TGTGCCAGCAGCTTTACAGGCGTCAACACTGAAGCTTTCTTT. It encodes CASSFTGVNTEAFF.